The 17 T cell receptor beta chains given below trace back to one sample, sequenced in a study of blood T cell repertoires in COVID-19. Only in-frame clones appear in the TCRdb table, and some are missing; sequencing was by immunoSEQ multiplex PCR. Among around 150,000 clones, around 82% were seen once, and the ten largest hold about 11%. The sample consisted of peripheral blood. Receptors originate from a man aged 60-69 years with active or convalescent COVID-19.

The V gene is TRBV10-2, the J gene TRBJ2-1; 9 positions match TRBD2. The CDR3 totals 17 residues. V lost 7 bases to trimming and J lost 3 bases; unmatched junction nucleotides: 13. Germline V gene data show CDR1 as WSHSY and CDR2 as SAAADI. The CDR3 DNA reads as TGCGCCAGCACTGAATCTAGCGGGGCCGCCGGCTACAATGAGCAGTTCTTC. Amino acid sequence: CASTESSGAAGYNEQFF.

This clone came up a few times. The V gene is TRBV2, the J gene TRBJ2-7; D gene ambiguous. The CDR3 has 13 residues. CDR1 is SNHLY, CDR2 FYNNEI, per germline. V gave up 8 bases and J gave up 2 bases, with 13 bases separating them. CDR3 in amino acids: CASGGALPYEQYF. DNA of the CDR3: TGTGCCAGCGGCGGCGCGCTTCCCTACGAGCAGTACTTC.

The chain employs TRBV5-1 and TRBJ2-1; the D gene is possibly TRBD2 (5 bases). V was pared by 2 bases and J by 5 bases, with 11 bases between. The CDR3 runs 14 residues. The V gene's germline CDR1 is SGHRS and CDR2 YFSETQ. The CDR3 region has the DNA TGCGCCAGCAGCTTCGCTAGCTACCACAATGAGCAGTTCTTC. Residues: CASSFASYHNEQFF.

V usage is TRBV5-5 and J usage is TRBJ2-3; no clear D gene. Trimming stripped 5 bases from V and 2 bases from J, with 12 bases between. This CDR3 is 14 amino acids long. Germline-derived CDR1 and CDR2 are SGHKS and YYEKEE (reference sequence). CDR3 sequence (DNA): TGTGCCAGCAGTCCCCGTCCGGTCACAGATACGCAGTATTTT. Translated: CASSPRPVTDTQYF.

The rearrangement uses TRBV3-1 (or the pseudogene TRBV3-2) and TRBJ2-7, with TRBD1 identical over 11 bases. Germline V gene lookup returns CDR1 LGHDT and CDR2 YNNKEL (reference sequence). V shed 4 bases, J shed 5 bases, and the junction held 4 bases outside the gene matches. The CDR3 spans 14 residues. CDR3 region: CASSPDRGRDEQYF. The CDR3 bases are TGTGCCAGCAGCCCGGACAGGGGGCGTGACGAGCAGTACTTC.

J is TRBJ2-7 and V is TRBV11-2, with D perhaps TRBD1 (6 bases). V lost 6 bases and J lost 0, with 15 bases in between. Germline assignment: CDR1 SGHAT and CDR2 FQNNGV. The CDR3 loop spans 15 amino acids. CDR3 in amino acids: CASSFRPTGSYEQYF. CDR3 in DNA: TGTGCCAGCAGTTTTCGTCCGACAGGCTCCTACGAGCAGTACTTC.

The CDR3 sequence is CASSLRSGGANEQFF. The CDR3 DNA sequence: TGTGCCAGTAGTCTGCGGAGCGGGGGGGCCAATGAGCAGTTCTTC. J is TRBJ2-1 and V is TRBV19; 10 bases fit TRBD2. CDR3 size: 15 residues. Trimming took 5 bases from V and 6 from J; bases not matched to a gene: 7. CDR1 LNHDA and CDR2 SQIVND come from the germline V gene (reference sequence).

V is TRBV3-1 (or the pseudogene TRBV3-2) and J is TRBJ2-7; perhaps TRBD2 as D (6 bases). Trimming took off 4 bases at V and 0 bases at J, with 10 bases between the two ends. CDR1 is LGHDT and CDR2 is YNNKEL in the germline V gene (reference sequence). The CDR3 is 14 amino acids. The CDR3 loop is CASSPGTYSYEQYF. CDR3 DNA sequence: TGTGCCAGCAGCCCTGGGACTTACTCCTACGAGCAGTACTTC.

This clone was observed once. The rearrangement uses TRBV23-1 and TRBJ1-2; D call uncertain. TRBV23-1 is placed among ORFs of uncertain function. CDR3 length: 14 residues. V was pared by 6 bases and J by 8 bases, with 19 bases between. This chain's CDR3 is CASSLVIGRYGYTF. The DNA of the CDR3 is TGCGCCAGCAGCTTAGTCATAGGCAGGTACGGCTACACCTTC.

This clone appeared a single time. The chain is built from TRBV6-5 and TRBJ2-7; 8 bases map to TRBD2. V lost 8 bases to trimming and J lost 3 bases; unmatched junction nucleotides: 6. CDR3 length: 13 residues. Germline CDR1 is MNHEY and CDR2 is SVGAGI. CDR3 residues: CASGSGGIYEQYF. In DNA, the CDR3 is TGTGCCAGCGGGTCGGGAGGGATCTACGAGCAGTACTTC.

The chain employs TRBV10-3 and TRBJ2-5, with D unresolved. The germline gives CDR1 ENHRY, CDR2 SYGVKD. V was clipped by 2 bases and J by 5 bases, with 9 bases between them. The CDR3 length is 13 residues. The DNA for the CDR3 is TGTGCCATCAGTGAGAAACTCCGGGAGACCCAGTACTTC. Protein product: CAISEKLRETQYF.

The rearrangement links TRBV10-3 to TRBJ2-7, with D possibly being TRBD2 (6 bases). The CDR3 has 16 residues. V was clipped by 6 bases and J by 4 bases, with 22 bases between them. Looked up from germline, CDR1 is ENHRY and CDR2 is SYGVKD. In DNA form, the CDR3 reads TGTGCCATCAGAAAGGGTGGGGGGAGGACCAATTACGAGCAGTACTTC. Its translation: CAIRKGGGRTNYEQYF.

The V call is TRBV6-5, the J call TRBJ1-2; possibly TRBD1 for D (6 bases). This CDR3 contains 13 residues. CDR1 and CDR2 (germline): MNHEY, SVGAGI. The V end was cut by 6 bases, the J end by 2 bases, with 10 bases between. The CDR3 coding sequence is TGTGCCAGCAGAGCGCAGGGGAACTATGGCTACACCTTC. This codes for CASRAQGNYGYTF.

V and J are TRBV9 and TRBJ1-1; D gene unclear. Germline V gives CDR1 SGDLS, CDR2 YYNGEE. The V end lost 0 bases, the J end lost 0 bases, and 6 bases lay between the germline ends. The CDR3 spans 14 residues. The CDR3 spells CASSVDLLNTEAFF. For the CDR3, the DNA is TGTGCCAGCAGCGTAGACCTATTGAACACTGAAGCTTTCTTT.

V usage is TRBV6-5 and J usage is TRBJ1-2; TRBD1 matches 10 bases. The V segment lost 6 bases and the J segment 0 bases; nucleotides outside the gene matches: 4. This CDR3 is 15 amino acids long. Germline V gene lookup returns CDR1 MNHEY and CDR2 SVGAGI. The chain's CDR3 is CASRNGQGANYGYTF. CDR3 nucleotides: TGTGCCAGCAGGAACGGACAGGGGGCTAACTATGGCTACACCTTC.

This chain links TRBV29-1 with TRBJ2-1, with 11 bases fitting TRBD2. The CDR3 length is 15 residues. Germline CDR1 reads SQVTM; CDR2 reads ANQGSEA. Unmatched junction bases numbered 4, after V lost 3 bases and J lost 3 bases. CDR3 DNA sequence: TGCAGCGTTGATCTAGCGGGGGGTTACTACAATGAGCAGTTCTTC. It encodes CSVDLAGGYYNEQFF.

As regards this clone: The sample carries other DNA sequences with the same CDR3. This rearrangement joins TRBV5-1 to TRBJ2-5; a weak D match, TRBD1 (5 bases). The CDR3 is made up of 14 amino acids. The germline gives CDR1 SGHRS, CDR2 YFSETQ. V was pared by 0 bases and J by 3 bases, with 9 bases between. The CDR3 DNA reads TGCGCCAGCAGCTTGGGTCAGGGTAAAGAGACCCAGTACTTC. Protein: CASSLGQGKETQYF.